The 15 T cell receptor beta chains given below trace back to one sample, sequenced in a study of T cells in Graves' hyperthyroidism and ophthalmopathy. Amplified TCR beta CDR3 regions came from RNA transcripts. Initially, a first-round RT-PCR of the TCR CDR3 employed the HTBI primer set. TCRdb re-called the multiplex PCR reads through MiXCR, storing one row per CDR3 protein. The repertoire holds around 400,000 distinct CDR3 sequences, with 15% to 19% as singletons. Sequencing was performed on blood. These TCRs come from a woman younger than 35 with Graves' hyperthyroidism that later progressed to Graves' ophthalmopathy.

This clonotype was detected many times. The chain is built from TRBV30 and TRBJ1-2; D might be TRBD1 (5 bases). From germline, CDR1 is GTSNPN and CDR2 SVGIG (reference sequence). The CDR3 consists of 12 residues. The V and J ends lost 3 bases and 13 bases respectively, with 18 bases between them. The CDR3 DNA reads as TGTGCCTGGAGCCGGGACCCCCCCGGTCGCACCTTC. It translates to CAWSRDPPGRTF.

This clonotype was seen many times. This chain uses TRBV6-2 or TRBV6-3 with TRBJ2-1; 13 bases align to TRBD2. Germline trimming cut 2 bases from V and 7 bases from J; bases unmatched to any gene: 8. Germline lookup yields CDR1 MNHEY and CDR2 SVGEGT. The CDR3 totals 17 residues. CDR3 residues: CASSYLGVGLAGNEQFF. For the CDR3, the DNA is TGTGCCAGCAGTTACCTGGGTGTGGGACTAGCGGGGAATGAGCAGTTCTTC.

In this sample, this clonotype turned up a few times. The rearrangement joins TRBV4-1 to TRBJ2-7; D may be TRBD1 or TRBD2 (5 bases each). The germline V gene encodes CDR1 MGHRA and CDR2 YSYEKL. The CDR3 totals 15 residues. Trimming removed 5 bases from V and 2 bases from J, with 16 bases in between. The CDR3 is CASSSGTPPTYEQYF. In DNA form, the CDR3 reads TGCGCCAGCAGCTCCGGGACCCCCCCGACCTACGAGCAGTACTTC.

The chain couples TRBV3-1 to TRBJ2-5, with TRBD1 as a possible D gene (6 bases). This CDR3 has 15 residues. Trimming removed 3 bases from V and 0 bases from J, with 11 bases in between. CDR1 is LGHDT, CDR2 YNNKEL, per germline (reference sequence). In nucleotides, the CDR3 is TGTGCCAGCAGCCAGGGGGCCAAGTACCAAGAGACCCAGTACTTC. Protein sequence: CASSQGAKYQETQYF.

The V call is TRBV20-1, the J call TRBJ2-1; TRBD2 agrees at 14 bases. V was clipped by 6 bases and J by 0 bases; unmatched bases: 10. The CDR3 spans 18 residues. Per germline, CDR1 DFQATT and CDR2 SNEGSKA (reference sequence). The CDR3 nucleotides are TGCAGTGCCCAGGGACTAGCGGGAGCGACGAGCTCCTACAATGAGCAGTTCTTC. Amino acids: CSAQGLAGATSSYNEQFF.

This clonotype came up many times. CDR3 region: CASSYSVGSASYEQYF. The DNA for the CDR3 is TGTGCCAGCAGTTACAGTGTCGGTAGCGCTTCCTACGAGCAGTACTTC. The rearrangement joins TRBV6-2 or TRBV6-3 to TRBJ2-7, with TRBD2 as a possible D gene (5 bases). Germline lookup yields CDR1 MNHEY and CDR2 SVGEGT. The V and J ends lost 2 bases and 1 base respectively, with 15 bases between them. This CDR3 is built from 16 residues.

Ten or more counts support this clonotype. The V and J genes are TRBV18 and TRBJ2-3; D uncertain. The V gene's germline CDR1 is KGHSH and CDR2 LQKENI. This CDR3 is built from 11 residues. The V and J ends lost 3 bases and 8 bases respectively, with 6 bases between them. The DNA for the CDR3 is TGTGCCAGCTCACCCATCGGTACGCAGTATTTT. It is translated as CASSPIGTQYF.

This clonotype was recorded many times. The chain couples TRBV28 to TRBJ1-2; D is ambiguous. V gave up 6 bases and J gave up 0 bases, with 14 bases separating them. Looked up from germline, CDR1 is MDHEN and CDR2 is SYDVKM. The CDR3 contains 15 residues. DNA for the CDR3: TGTGCCAGCAGCTTGAGGCAGGTAGCTAACTATGGCTACACCTTC. It specifies CASSLRQVANYGYTF.

J is TRBJ2-1 and V is TRBV3-1; possibly TRBD1 or TRBD2 for D (5 bases each). The ends were cut back, 3 bases at V and 0 bases at J, with 9 bases in the middle. The CDR3 loop spans 15 amino acids. Germline loops: CDR1 LGHDT, CDR2 YNNKEL (reference sequence). This CDR3 reads CASSQGRGSYNEQFF. The CDR3 region has the DNA TGTGCCAGCAGCCAGGGACGTGGCTCCTACAATGAGCAGTTCTTC.

The gene calls are TRBV27 and TRBJ2-7; TRBD2 agrees at 9 bases. Per the germline V gene, CDR1 is MNHEY and CDR2 is SMNVEV (reference sequence). The CDR3 totals 14 residues. V shed 6 bases and J 3 bases; nucleotides not matched to a gene: 6. The CDR3 DNA follows: TGTGCCAGCAGCTCAGCGGGAGGTATCTACGAGCAGTACTTC. This sequence encodes CASSSAGGIYEQYF.

This chain uses TRBV6-1 with TRBJ2-7; 10 nucleotides match TRBD2. Germline V CDR1 and CDR2: MNHNS, SASEGT. Unmatched junction bases numbered 19, after V lost 5 bases and J lost 0 bases. This CDR3 is 20 amino acids long. The CDR3 here is CASSSTSGTSTSGFSYEQYF. The DNA of the CDR3 is TGTGCCAGCAGTAGTACTAGCGGGACTTCTACTAGCGGGTTCTCCTACGAGCAGTACTTC.

The rearrangement joins TRBV7-9 to TRBJ2-7; unclear D gene. CDR1 SEHNR and CDR2 FQNEAQ come from the germline V gene (reference sequence). Trimming took off 3 bases at V and 2 bases at J, with 14 bases between the two ends. This CDR3 is 15 amino acids long. The CDR3 coding sequence is TGTGCCAGCAGCTTGGGCCCTCATCAAACCTACGAGCAGTACTTC. The encoded protein is CASSLGPHQTYEQYF.

This clonotype was counted at least ten times. This sequence joins TRBV20-1 and TRBJ2-7; 8 positions agree with TRBD1. CDR3 length equals 14 residues. Germline loops: CDR1 DFQATT, CDR2 SNEGSKA (reference sequence). V gave up 3 bases and J gave up 0 bases; unmatched junction bases: 4. This CDR3 reads CSARGTGFSYEQYF. CDR3 DNA sequence: TGCAGTGCTAGGGGGACAGGTTTCTCCTACGAGCAGTACTTC.

Regarding this clonotype: Its ends do not fully match the called genes, so a read error is possible. The genes are TRBV7-6 and TRBJ2-3; TRBD1 might be the D (5 bases). The V gene's germline CDR1 is SGHVS and CDR2 FNYEAQ. This CDR3 has 11 residues. CDR3 amino acids: CASALGDMQYF. CDR3 in DNA: TGTGCCAGCGCATTAGGGGATATGCAGTATTTT.

The V and J genes are TRBV12-3 or TRBV12-4 and TRBJ1-2; weak D call: TRBD1 (6 bases). The CDR3 contains 13 residues. V was clipped by 4 bases and J by 4 bases, with 10 bases between them. DNA for the CDR3: TGTGCCAGCAGTTCTACAGGGCCCTATGGCTACACCTTC. Protein product: CASSSTGPYGYTF.